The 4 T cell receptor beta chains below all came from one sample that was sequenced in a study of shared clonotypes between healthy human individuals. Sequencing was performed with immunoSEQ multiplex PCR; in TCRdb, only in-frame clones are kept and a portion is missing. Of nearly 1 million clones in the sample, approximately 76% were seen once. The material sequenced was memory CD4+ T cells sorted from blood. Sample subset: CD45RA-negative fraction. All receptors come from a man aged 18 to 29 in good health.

The CDR3 spells CAWSAEGASYTF. CDR3 nucleotide sequence: TGTGCCTGGAGTGCGGAGGGGGCGAGCTACACCTTC. V is TRBV30 and J is TRBJ1-2; 7 bases match TRBD1. The CDR3 loop spans 12 amino acids. Germline V gene lookup returns CDR1 GTSNPN and CDR2 SVGIG (reference sequence). V trimming: 1 base; J trimming: 9 bases; junction bases outside the gene matches: 5.

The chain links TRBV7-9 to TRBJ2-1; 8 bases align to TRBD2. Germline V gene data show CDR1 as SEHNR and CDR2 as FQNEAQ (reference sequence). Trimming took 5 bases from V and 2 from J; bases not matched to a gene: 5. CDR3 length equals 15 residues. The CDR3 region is CASSAPGGTYNEQFF. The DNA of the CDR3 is TGTGCCAGCAGCGCCCCGGGAGGGACCTACAATGAGCAGTTCTTC.

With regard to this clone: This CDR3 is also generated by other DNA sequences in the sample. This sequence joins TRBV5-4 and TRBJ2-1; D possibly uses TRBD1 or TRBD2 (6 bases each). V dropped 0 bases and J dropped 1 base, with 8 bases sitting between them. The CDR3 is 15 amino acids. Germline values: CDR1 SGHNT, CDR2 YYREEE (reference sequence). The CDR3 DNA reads TGTGCCAGCAGCTTGGAAGGGGGGTCCTACAATGAGCAGTTCTTC. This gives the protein CASSLEGGSYNEQFF. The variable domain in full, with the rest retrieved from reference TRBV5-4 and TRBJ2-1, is ETGVTQSPTHLIKTRGQQVTLRCSSQSGHNTVSWYQQALGQGPQFIFQYYREEENGRGNFPPRFSGLQFPNYSSELNVNALELDDSALYLCASSLEGGSYNEQFFGPGTRLTVL.

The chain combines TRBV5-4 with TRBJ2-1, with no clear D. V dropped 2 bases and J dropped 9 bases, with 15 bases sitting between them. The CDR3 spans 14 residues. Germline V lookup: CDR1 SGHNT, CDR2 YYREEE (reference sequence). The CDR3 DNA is TGTGCCAGCAGCTTAAACAGTTTATTAGGTGAGCAGTTCTTC. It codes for CASSLNSLLGEQFF.